The present T cell receptor (beta chain) was sequenced within a study of a mutant IDH1 vaccine in newly diagnosed glioma. Study in general: Receipt of radiotherapy, temozolomide, or both preceded the study, and most received both.

Here immunoSEQ multiplex PCR was the method, and the copy in TCRdb shows in-frame clones only, minus some. The table has around 54,000 clones, about four fifths seen once; the top ten hold approximately 20%. This sample's time point: baseline, week 1 (first vaccination visit). Treatment of the sample: pre-vaccination baseline after standard-of-care therapy. CDR1 SGHTA and CDR2 FQGNSA come from the germline V gene. The CDR3 contains 13 residues. V was trimmed by 5 bases and J by 8 bases, leaving 13 bases between them. The sequencing here drew on PBMCs, taken from a glioma patient treated with radiotherapy, temozolomide or both. The receptor comes from a young man with glioma. The chain combines TRBV7-2 with TRBJ1-5; weak D call: TRBD1 (6 bases). The CDR3 spells CASSQTGLEPQHF. In DNA form, the CDR3 reads TGTGCCAGCAGCCAAACAGGGTTGGAGCCCCAGCATTTT.